This T cell receptor (beta chain) comes out of a study of blood T cell repertoires in COVID-19. Source study methods: How many nucleated cells were present was estimated from reference gene primer amplification. Repertoires were generated with immunoSEQ multiplex PCR, while TCRdb's copy carries only in-frame clones and drops some. V, J and clone size were drawn from that table, and D and trimming were deduced from the DNA. The repertoire consists of about 200,000 clones, with over 75% occurring once and the leading ten covering about a sixth. The Seattle patients, enrolled during active infection, were followed longitudinally. The CDR3 runs to 17 residues. Trimming removed 3 bases from V and 5 bases from J; junction bases left unmatched: 7. Germline CDR1 reads SGHRS; CDR2 reads YFSETQ.

The sample comprised peripheral blood. The V call is TRBV5-1, the J call TRBJ2-1, with 14 bases aligning to TRBD2. This clonotype was sampled from a man aged 50-60 years with COVID-19, enrolled during active disease. In DNA form, the CDR3 reads TGCGCCAGCAGCTCTGATTCGGGACTAGCGGGAGACAATGAGCAGTTCTTC. Protein sequence: CASSSDSGLAGDNEQFF.